The present TCR beta chain was sequenced within a study of blood T cell repertoires in COVID-19. Study overall: There were acute and convalescent COVID-19 samples, and they came from the United States, Italy and Spain. From T cells, B-cell-depleted T cells, or PBMCs came the material, which was cDNA or gDNA.

Germline loops: CDR1 LNHDA, CDR2 SQIVND (reference sequence). Trimming removed 5 bases from V and 12 bases from J; junction bases left unmatched: 4. This CDR3 comprises 11 residues. As handled by the study authors: Amplification of reference gene primers provided the estimated nucleated cell counts. Repertoires were generated with immunoSEQ multiplex PCR, while TCRdb's copy carries only in-frame clones and drops some. V and J calls and clone size are as listed in that table; D and trimming were resolved from the DNA. The sample holds about 84,000 clones; around three quarters are singletons and the top ten take 7%.

This sequence was found in a man in his 70s with acute or convalescent COVID-19. Sequenced input: peripheral blood. V usage is TRBV19 and J usage is TRBJ2-1, with 7 bases matching TRBD1. CDR3 amino acids: CASSPGTVQFF. CDR3 sequence (DNA): TGTGCCAGTAGTCCCGGGACAGTGCAGTTCTTC.